This T cell receptor (beta chain) derives from a study of cytomegalovirus exposure and HLA in healthy donors. The overall study: From donors who were HLA-typed, an early data release held 75 million to 85 million unique TCRs. Assignment to the Caucasian-associated ancestry cluster applied to around four fifths of the approximately 360 genotyped donors.

This CDR3 contains 14 residues. Germline V CDR1 and CDR2: GTSNPN, SVGIG (reference sequence). V was cut by 2 bases and J by 2 bases, with 12 bases left in between. Vbeta (60) and Jbeta (13) primers were used in the PCR. Some clones are missing from TCRdb's copy, which holds only in-frame ones; the method was immunoSEQ multiplex PCR. Of about 160,000 clones in the sample, 65% to 85% were seen once. The genes are TRBV30 and TRBJ2-5; perhaps TRBD2 as D (6 bases). The sequenced sample consisted of PBMCs. The TCR originated in a man aged 55 to 69 in good health and CMV-seronegative. The CDR3 protein is CAWSPGLAQETQYF. The CDR3 bases are TGTGCCTGGAGTCCGGGACTCGCTCAAGAGACCCAGTACTTC.